This T cell receptor (beta chain) was sequenced for a study of blood T cell repertoires in COVID-19. The wider study: Sources were T cells, B-cell-depleted T cells, or PBMCs; the material itself was cDNA or gDNA.

Researchers sorted participants into cohorts using their self-reported clinical history. Sequencing was performed with immunoSEQ multiplex PCR; in TCRdb, only in-frame clones are kept and a portion is missing. The sample carries about 200,000 clones, about 86% recorded once. Germline V lookup: CDR1 SQVTM, CDR2 ANQGSEA. Trimming removed 4 bases from V and 5 bases from J; junction bases left unmatched: 7. The CDR3 is made up of 13 amino acids. This TCR was sampled from a woman in her forties with acute COVID-19. The chain employs TRBV29-1 and TRBJ2-7; 8 nucleotides match TRBD1. The specimen sequenced was PBMCs or T cells enriched from blood (not recorded which). CDR3 bases: TGCAGCGTTGGGGGGACAGGCGGCGACGAGCAGTACTTC. The encoded protein is CSVGGTGGDEQYF.